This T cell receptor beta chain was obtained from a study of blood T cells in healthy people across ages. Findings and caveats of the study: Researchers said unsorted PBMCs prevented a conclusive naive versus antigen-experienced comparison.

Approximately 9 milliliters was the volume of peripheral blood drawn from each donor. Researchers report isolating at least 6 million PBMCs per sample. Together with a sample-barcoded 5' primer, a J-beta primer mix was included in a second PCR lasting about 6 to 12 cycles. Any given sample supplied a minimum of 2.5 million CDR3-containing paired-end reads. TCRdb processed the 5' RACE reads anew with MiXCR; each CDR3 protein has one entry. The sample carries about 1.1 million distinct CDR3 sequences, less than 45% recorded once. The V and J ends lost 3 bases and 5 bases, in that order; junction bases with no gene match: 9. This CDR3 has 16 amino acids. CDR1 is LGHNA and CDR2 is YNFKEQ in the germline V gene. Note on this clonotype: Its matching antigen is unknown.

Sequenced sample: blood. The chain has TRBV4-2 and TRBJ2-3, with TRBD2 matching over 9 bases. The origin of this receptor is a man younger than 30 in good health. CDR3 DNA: TGTGCCAGCAGCCACAGACATAGCGGGGGTGGAGATACGCAGTATTTT. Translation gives CASSHRHSGGGDTQYF.